Presented here are 30 T cell receptor beta chains from one specimen sequenced in a study of shared clonotypes between healthy human individuals. Method: immunoSEQ multiplex PCR; TCRdb's copy keeps in-frame clones and lacks some. The sample consists of around 2,000,000 clones, approximately 94% of them appearing once. Naive CD8 cells lacked CD45RO, underwent positive selection for CCR7 and left out terminally differentiated effector memory CD45RA+ cells. Sequencing was done on a sample of naive CD8+ T cells sorted from blood. Every receptor here comes from a man aged 18 to 29 in good health.

The chain combines TRBV5-6 with TRBJ1-6, with a possible D match to TRBD1 (6 bases). The V and J ends lost 6 bases and 9 bases respectively, with 13 bases between them. Germline CDR1 is SGHDT and CDR2 is YYEEEE. The CDR3 runs 13 residues. The CDR3 region is CASTLQGGSPLHF. DNA of the CDR3: TGTGCCAGCACCTTACAGGGAGGTTCACCCCTCCACTTT.

The V and J genes are TRBV6-5 and TRBJ2-7; TRBD2 is a possible D gene (5 bases). The V end lost 6 bases, the J end lost 4 bases, and 19 bases lay between the germline ends. Germline V gives CDR1 MNHEY, CDR2 SVGAGI. CDR3 length equals 15 residues. The CDR3 loop reads CASREYRDFLYEQYF. The CDR3 DNA sequence: TGTGCCAGCAGGGAATACCGGGATTTTCTTTACGAGCAGTACTTC.

The chain is built from TRBV11-2 and TRBJ1-1; maybe TRBD1 (5 bases). Trimming shortened V by 2 bases and J by 7 bases, and 11 bases separated the two germline ends. Germline V CDR1 and CDR2: SGHAT, FQNNGV. The CDR3 runs to 13 residues. CDR3 DNA: TGTGCCAGCAGCTTAATGGGGCCCATTGAAGCTTTCTTT. It translates to CASSLMGPIEAFF.

V usage is TRBV7-6 and J usage is TRBJ2-2, with TRBD2 identical over 8 bases. From germline, CDR1 is SGHVS and CDR2 FNYEAQ. This CDR3 spans 16 amino acids. V lost 8 bases and J lost 0; bases outside the gene matches: 8. The CDR3 here is CASSDSGATNTGELFF. The CDR3 nucleotides read TGTGCCAGCTCCGATAGCGGGGCTACGAACACCGGGGAGCTGTTTTTT. The entire variable domain, with the rest obtained from reference TRBV7-6 and TRBJ2-2, is as follows: GAGVSQSPRYKVTKRGQDVALRCDPISGHVSLYWYRQALGQGPEFLTYFNYEAQQDKSGLPNDRFSAERPEGSISTLTIQRTEQRDSAMYRCASSDSGATNTGELFFGEGSRLTVL.

The chain couples TRBV5-6 to TRBJ1-1; D is uncertain. The germline V gene has CDR1 SGHDT and CDR2 YYEEEE. This CDR3 comprises 16 residues. V lost 2 bases to trimming and J lost 4 bases, with 18 bases between them. CDR3 coding DNA: TGTGCCAGCAGCTTAAACCCGGGAGAAGGATTCACTGAAGCTTTCTTT. Translating gives CASSLNPGEGFTEAFF.

On this clone: Other DNA variants within this sample encode the same CDR3. The genes are TRBV27 and TRBJ2-1; D is possibly TRBD1 or TRBD2 (5 bases each). Germline lookup yields CDR1 MNHEY and CDR2 SMNVEV (reference sequence). The CDR3 covers 13 residues. Trimming took 6 bases from V and 4 from J, leaving 10 bases between them. The CDR3 loop is CASSPGSYNEQFF. CDR3 coding DNA: TGTGCCAGCAGCCCAGGGAGTTACAATGAGCAGTTCTTC.

J is TRBJ2-1 and V is TRBV7-9; D unclear. Trimming left V 5 bases short and J 9 bases short, with 14 bases between. Germline CDR1 reads SEHNR; CDR2 reads FQNEAQ (reference sequence). This CDR3 comprises 13 residues. CDR3 DNA sequence: TGTGCCAGCAGCGAGCTTATAGCTTCTGAGCAGTTCTTC. Amino acids: CASSELIASEQFF.

The rearrangement uses TRBV4-3 and TRBJ2-1; 11 bases map to TRBD2. V shed 0 bases, J shed 6 bases, and the junction held 7 bases outside the gene matches. This CDR3 has 17 amino acids. Germline assignment: CDR1 LGHNA and CDR2 YSLEER. CDR3 coding DNA: TGCGCCAGCAGCCAAGATCCATTAGCGGGAGGGCTCAATGAGCAGTTCTTC. Protein: CASSQDPLAGGLNEQFF.

The chain joins TRBV4-3 to TRBJ2-3; 11 bases are a match to TRBD2. Germline CDR1 LGHNA, CDR2 YSLEER. The CDR3 spans 18 residues. Trimming cost V 0 bases and J 4 bases; bases outside gene matches: 9. The CDR3 DNA reads TGCGCCAGCAGCCAAGAGATACTACCGGGACTAGCGGCAGATACGCAGTATTTT. Amino acid sequence: CASSQEILPGLAADTQYF.

This clone is a singleton in its sample. The chain has TRBV5-6 and TRBJ1-2; 8 positions match TRBD1. From germline, CDR1 is SGHDT and CDR2 YYEEEE. Trimming removed 0 bases from V and 3 bases from J; junction bases left unmatched: 4. The CDR3 contains 15 residues. This chain's CDR3 is CASSLAGQEDYGYTF. CDR3 coding DNA: TGTGCCAGCAGCTTGGCGGGACAGGAGGACTATGGCTACACCTTC.

This clone was detected once. V is TRBV10-3 and J is TRBJ2-7; no reliable D call. CDR1 ENHRY and CDR2 SYGVKD come from the germline V gene. V was trimmed by 0 bases and J by 6 bases, leaving 9 bases between them. The CDR3 is 13 amino acids. This CDR3 reads CAISESKNREQYF. The DNA for the CDR3 is TGTGCCATCAGTGAGTCTAAGAATCGCGAGCAGTACTTC.

The chain recombines TRBV19 with TRBJ2-1; 9 positions match TRBD1. The trim removed 3 bases at V and 8 bases at J, leaving 8 bases unmatched. Germline CDR1 reads LNHDA; CDR2 reads SQIVND (reference sequence). This CDR3 is 15 amino acids long. DNA for the CDR3: TGTGCCAGTAGTATCTCCGGGACAGGGACCCATGAGCAGTTCTTC. This translates into CASSISGTGTHEQFF.

A remark on this clone: One junction end does not reproduce the germline sequence, and a read error may be involved. The rearrangement uses TRBV6-5 and TRBJ2-3; 8 positions agree with TRBD2. Germline V CDR1 and CDR2: MNHEY, SVGAGI. The CDR3 length is 11 residues. The CDR3 region has the DNA TGTGCCAGCAGTTACGGGACTAGTATCGTTTTT. This translates into CASSYGTSIVF.

The genes are TRBV5-1 and TRBJ2-7; D gene unclear. V lost 1 base and J 3 bases, leaving 8 bases between the germline ends. The CDR3 is 13 residues long. Germline V gives CDR1 SGHRS, CDR2 YFSETQ. The CDR3 loop reads CASSLSAVYEQYF. The CDR3 nucleotides are TGCGCCAGCAGCTTGTCGGCTGTCTACGAGCAGTACTTC.

The CDR3: CASSDHLTGTYEQYF. CDR3 nucleotides: TGTGCCAGCAGTGACCACCTTACGGGTACCTACGAGCAGTACTTC. The rearrangement links TRBV2 to TRBJ2-7; D gene uncertain. With 3 bases removed from V and 2 bases from J, the gap between germline ends came to 14 bases. Germline V gives CDR1 SNHLY, CDR2 FYNNEI. CDR3 length equals 15 residues.

This sequence joins TRBV4-1 and TRBJ2-7; D may match TRBD1 or TRBD2 (5 bases each). Looked up from germline, CDR1 is MGHRA and CDR2 is YSYEKL. The ends were cut back, 3 bases at V and 3 bases at J, with 12 bases in the middle. The CDR3 is 14 residues long. The CDR3 coding sequence is TGCGCCAGCAGCCATCGTCGAGGGGACTACGAGCAGTACTTC. Translated: CASSHRRGDYEQYF.

The chain couples TRBV7-2 to TRBJ1-1; 10 bases match TRBD1. Germline loops: CDR1 SGHTA, CDR2 FQGNSA. Germline trimming cut 8 bases from V and 6 bases from J; bases unmatched to any gene: 9. There are 14 residues in the CDR3. The CDR3 spells CASLTGTGDPEAFF. The CDR3 nucleotides are TGTGCCAGCCTCACCGGGACAGGGGACCCTGAAGCTTTCTTT. The full variable domain, in which reference TRBV7-2 and TRBJ1-1 provide the parts outside the CDR3, is GAGVSQSPSNKVTEKGKDVELRCDPISGHTALYWYRQSLGQGLEFLIYFQGNSAPDKSGLPSDRFSAERTGGSVSTLTIQRTQQEDSAVYLCASLTGTGDPEAFFGQGTRLTVV.

V gene TRBV9 combines with J gene TRBJ2-2; D is possibly TRBD1 or TRBD2 (5 bases each). V lost 0 bases to trimming and J lost 5 bases, with 14 bases between them. Germline-derived CDR1 and CDR2 are SGDLS and YYNGEE. The CDR3 is 16 residues long. This CDR3 reads CASSVEDSWGTGELFF. CDR3 nucleotide sequence: TGTGCCAGCAGCGTAGAGGACTCTTGGGGGACCGGGGAGCTGTTTTTT. The variable domain in full, completed from reference TRBV9 and TRBJ2-2, reads DSGVTQTPKHLITATGQRVTLRCSPRSGDLSVYWYQQSLDQGLQFLIQYYNGEERAKGNILERFSAQQFPDLHSELNLSSLELGDSALYFCASSVEDSWGTGELFFGEGSRLTVL.

The chain has TRBV10-3 and TRBJ2-7; D unresolved. CDR1 is ENHRY, CDR2 SYGVKD, per germline. The CDR3 runs to 13 residues. Trimming took off 3 bases at V and 3 bases at J, with 9 bases between the two ends. The CDR3 loop is CAISDSLFYEQYF. The CDR3 DNA reads TGTGCCATCAGTGATTCTCTGTTCTACGAGCAGTACTTC.

This chain connects TRBV4-1 to TRBJ2-3; 13 bases agree with TRBD2. Trimming removed 1 base from V and 2 bases from J; junction bases left unmatched: 6. Germline CDR1 reads MGHRA; CDR2 reads YSYEKL. CDR3 size: 18 residues. Here the CDR3 DNA reads TGCGCCAGCAGCCAAGCGGGGACTAGCGGGGCCTACACAGATACGCAGTATTTT. Translated, it gives CASSQAGTSGAYTDTQYF.

This CDR3 reads CASSLILTDTQYF. For the CDR3, the DNA is TGTGCCAGCAGCTTAATTCTTACGGATACGCAGTATTTT. The chain combines TRBV11-2 with TRBJ2-3; D call uncertain. The V gene lost 2 bases and the J gene lost 6 bases, with 9 bases spanning the gap. The CDR3 spans 13 residues. The germline V gene has CDR1 SGHAT and CDR2 FQNNGV.

The V gene is TRBV5-4, the J gene TRBJ2-3, with D uncertain. The germline CDR1 and CDR2 sequences are SGHNT and YYREEE (reference sequence). The CDR3 runs to 15 residues. The V end was cut by 6 bases, the J end by 0 bases, with 14 bases between. CDR3 in amino acids: CASTQPDSSTDTQYF. In nucleotides, the CDR3 is TGTGCCAGCACCCAACCGGATTCTAGCACAGATACGCAGTATTTT.

The V gene is TRBV25-1, the J gene TRBJ2-1, with D unclear. The ends were cut back, 3 bases at V and 8 bases at J, with 5 bases in the middle. CDR1 and CDR2 (germline): MGHDK, SYGVNS. This CDR3 region has 11 residues. The chain's CDR3 is CASSDHHEQFF. As DNA, the CDR3 is TGTGCCAGCAGTGATCACCATGAGCAGTTCTTC.

The chain has TRBV6-5 and TRBJ2-5; D gene unclear. Germline CDR1 reads MNHEY; CDR2 reads SVGAGI. The CDR3 sequence is 16 residues long. V shed 4 bases and J shed 3 bases, with 18 bases lying between them. The CDR3 reads CASSSLGTPREETQYF. For the CDR3, the DNA is TGTGCCAGCAGTTCCCTTGGTACCCCCAGAGAAGAGACCCAGTACTTC.

V and J are TRBV28 and TRBJ1-5; the match to TRBD1 covers 8 bases. The trim removed 4 bases at V and 5 bases at J, leaving 4 bases unmatched. The CDR3 loop spans 14 amino acids. The germline V gene encodes CDR1 MDHEN and CDR2 SYDVKM. DNA of the CDR3: TGTGCCAGCAGTTGGACAGGGTCGTATCAGCCCCAGCATTTT. Its protein product is CASSWTGSYQPQHF.

V gene TRBV5-1 combines with J gene TRBJ1-6; 8 bases are a match to TRBD1. CDR1 is SGHRS and CDR2 is YFSETQ in the germline V gene. This CDR3 spans 18 amino acids. Trimming took 4 bases from V and 0 from J; bases not matched to a gene: 9. Written as DNA, the CDR3 is TGCGCCAGCAGCCTCACGTCGGACAGGGCCTCCTATAATTCACCCCTCCACTTT. This gives the protein CASSLTSDRASYNSPLHF.

Here the CDR3 reads CASSLAGGFQETQYF. The CDR3 DNA sequence: TGCGCCAGCAGCTTGGCGGGGGGATTTCAAGAGACCCAGTACTTC. This sequence joins TRBV5-1 and TRBJ2-5; TRBD2 matches 7 bases. Germline values: CDR1 SGHRS, CDR2 YFSETQ. V lost 0 bases and J lost 2; bases outside the gene matches: 4. The CDR3 runs to 15 residues.

The V and J genes are TRBV28 and TRBJ2-5; D unclear. The J call may be wrong; the DNA end is better matched by TRBJ2-7. The CDR3 runs to 18 residues. Germline assignment: CDR1 MDHEN and CDR2 SYDVKM. The CDR3 is CASSLSSPGRSFSYEQYF. In DNA form, the CDR3 reads TGTGCCAGCAGTTTATCTTCTCCAGGACGCTCCTTCTCCTACGAGCAGTACTTC.

In its sample, this clone was seen once. This chain connects TRBV15 to TRBJ2-1, with unresolved D. The V and J ends lost 5 bases and 1 base respectively, with 9 bases between them. Germline loops: CDR1 LNHNV, CDR2 YYDKDF (reference sequence). This CDR3 spans 14 amino acids. CDR3 sequence: CATSGGTSYNEQFF. The DNA for the CDR3 is TGTGCCACCAGCGGCGGTACTTCCTACAATGAGCAGTTCTTC.

This rearrangement joins TRBV27 to TRBJ2-7; TRBD2 might be the D (5 bases). CDR1 and CDR2 from the germline V gene are MNHEY and SMNVEV (reference sequence). The CDR3 has 14 amino acids. Between the trimmed V and J ends, which lost 3 bases and 4 bases, there was a span of 13 bases. In DNA, the CDR3 is TGTGCCAGCAGTTTCCTAGGAGGCCAATACGAGCAGTACTTC. Protein sequence: CASSFLGGQYEQYF.